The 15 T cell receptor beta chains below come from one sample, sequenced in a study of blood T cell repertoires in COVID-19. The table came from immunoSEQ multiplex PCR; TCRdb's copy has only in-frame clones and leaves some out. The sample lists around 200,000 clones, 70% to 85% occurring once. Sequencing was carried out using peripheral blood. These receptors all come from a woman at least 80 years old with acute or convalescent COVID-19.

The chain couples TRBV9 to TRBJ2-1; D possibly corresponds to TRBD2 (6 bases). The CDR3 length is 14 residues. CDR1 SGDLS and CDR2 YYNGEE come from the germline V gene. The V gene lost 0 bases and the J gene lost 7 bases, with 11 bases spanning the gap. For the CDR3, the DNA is TGTGCCAGCAGCGTAGGGCGGGGTTGGAATGAGCAGTTCTTC. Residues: CASSVGRGWNEQFF.

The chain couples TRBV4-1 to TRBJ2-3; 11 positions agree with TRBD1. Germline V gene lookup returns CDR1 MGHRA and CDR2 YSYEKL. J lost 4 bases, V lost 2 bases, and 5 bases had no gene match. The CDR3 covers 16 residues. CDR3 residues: CASSQWGGQGADTQYF. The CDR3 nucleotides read TGCGCCAGCAGCCAATGGGGGGGACAGGGGGCAGATACGCAGTATTTT.

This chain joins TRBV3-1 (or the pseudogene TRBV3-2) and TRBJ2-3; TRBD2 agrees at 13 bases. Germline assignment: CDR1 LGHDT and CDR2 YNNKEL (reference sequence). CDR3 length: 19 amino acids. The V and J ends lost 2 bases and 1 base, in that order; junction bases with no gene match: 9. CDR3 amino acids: CASSQLGGTSGMGTDTQYF. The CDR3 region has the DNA TGTGCCAGCAGCCAACTAGGGGGGACTAGCGGGATGGGCACAGATACGCAGTATTTT.

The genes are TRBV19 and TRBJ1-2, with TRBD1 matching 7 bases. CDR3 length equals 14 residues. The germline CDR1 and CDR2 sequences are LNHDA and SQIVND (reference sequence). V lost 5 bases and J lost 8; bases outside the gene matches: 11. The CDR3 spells CASSFDRDSGGYTF. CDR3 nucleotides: TGTGCCAGTAGTTTCGACCGGGACAGTGGCGGCTACACCTTC.

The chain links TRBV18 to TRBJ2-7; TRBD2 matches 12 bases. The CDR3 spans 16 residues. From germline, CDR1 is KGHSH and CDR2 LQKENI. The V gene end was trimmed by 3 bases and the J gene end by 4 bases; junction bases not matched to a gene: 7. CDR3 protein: CASSPGLAGPLYEQYF. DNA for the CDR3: TGTGCCAGCTCACCCGGACTAGCGGGGCCGTTGTACGAGCAGTACTTC.

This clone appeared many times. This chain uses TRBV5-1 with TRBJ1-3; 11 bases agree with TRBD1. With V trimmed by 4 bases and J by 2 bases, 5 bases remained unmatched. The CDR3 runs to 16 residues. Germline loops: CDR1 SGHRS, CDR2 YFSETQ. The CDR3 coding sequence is TGCGCCAGCAGCACGAAGGGACAGGGGGCTGGAAACACCATATATTTT. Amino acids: CASSTKGQGAGNTIYF.

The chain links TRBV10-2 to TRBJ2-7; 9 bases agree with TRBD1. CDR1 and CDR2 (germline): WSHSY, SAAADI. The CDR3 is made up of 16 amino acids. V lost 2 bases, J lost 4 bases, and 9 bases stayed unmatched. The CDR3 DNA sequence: TGCGCCAGCAGTGAGCTTTCCCGGGACAGGGAGTACGAGCAGTACTTC. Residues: CASSELSRDREYEQYF.

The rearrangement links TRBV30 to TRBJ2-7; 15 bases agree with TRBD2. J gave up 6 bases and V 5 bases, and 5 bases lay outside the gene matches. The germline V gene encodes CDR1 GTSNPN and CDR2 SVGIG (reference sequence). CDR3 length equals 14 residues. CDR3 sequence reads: CAWHPGLAGGEQYF. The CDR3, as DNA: TGTGCCTGGCACCCGGGACTAGCGGGAGGCGAGCAGTACTTC.

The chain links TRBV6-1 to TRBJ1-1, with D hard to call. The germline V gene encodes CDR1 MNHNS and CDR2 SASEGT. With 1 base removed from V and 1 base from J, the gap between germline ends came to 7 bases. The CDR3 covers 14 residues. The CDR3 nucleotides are TGTGCCAGCAGTGAAGGGCAGGCGAACACTGAAGCTTTCTTT. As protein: CASSEGQANTEAFF.

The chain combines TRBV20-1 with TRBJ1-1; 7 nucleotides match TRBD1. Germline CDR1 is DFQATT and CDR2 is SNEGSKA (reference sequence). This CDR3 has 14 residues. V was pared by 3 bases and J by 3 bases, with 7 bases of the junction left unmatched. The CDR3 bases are TGCAGTGCTAGTCCCCACAGGGGCTACACTGAAGCTTTCTTT. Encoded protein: CSASPHRGYTEAFF.

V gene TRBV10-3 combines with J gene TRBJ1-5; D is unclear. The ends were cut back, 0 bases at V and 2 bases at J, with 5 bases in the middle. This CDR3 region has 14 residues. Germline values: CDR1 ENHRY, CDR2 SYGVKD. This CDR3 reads CAISESTGNQPQHF. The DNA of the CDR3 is TGTGCCATCAGTGAGTCAACAGGCAATCAGCCCCAGCATTTT.

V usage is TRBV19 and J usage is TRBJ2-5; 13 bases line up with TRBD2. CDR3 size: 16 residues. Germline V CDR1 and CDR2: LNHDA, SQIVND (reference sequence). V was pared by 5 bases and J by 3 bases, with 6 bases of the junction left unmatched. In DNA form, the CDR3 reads TGTGCCAGTAGTCCCGGACTAGCGGGAGTAAAAGAGACCCAGTACTTC. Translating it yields CASSPGLAGVKETQYF.

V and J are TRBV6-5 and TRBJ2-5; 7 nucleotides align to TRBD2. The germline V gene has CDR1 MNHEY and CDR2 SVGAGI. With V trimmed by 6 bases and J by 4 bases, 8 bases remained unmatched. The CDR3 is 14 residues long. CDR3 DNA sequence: TGTGCCAGCAGCCTACGAACTAGCGCAGAGACCCAGTACTTC. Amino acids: CASSLRTSAETQYF.

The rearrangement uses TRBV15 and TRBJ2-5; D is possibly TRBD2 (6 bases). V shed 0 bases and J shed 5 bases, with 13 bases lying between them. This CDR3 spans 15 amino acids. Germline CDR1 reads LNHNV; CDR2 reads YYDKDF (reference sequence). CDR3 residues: CATSRERGGWETQYF. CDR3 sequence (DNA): TGTGCCACCAGCAGAGAGAGGGGAGGTTGGGAGACCCAGTACTTC. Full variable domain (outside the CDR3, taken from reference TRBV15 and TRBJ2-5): DAMVIQNPRYQVTQFGKPVTLSCSQTLNHNVMYWYQQKSSQAPKLLFHYYDKDFNNEADTPDNFQSRRPNTSFCFLDIRSPGLGDTAMYLCATSRERGGWETQYFGPGTRLLVL.

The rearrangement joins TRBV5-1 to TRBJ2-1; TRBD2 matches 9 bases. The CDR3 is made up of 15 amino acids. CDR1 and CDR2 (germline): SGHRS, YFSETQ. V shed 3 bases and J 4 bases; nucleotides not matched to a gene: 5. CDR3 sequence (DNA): TGCGCCAGCAGCTCGGGTAGCGGGGGTTACAATGAGCAGTTCTTC. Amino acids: CASSSGSGGYNEQFF.